This T cell receptor (beta chain) was obtained from a study of cytomegalovirus exposure and HLA in healthy donors. Study results and caveats: Later analysis found that TCR beta chains associated with HLA were more clonally expanded than other, equally common chains. In vitro, three CMV-associated chains proved specific for CMV antigens. The authors considered a cluster of highly shared sequence variants likely to be a sequencing artifact.

About this clone: Its antigen is currently unknown.

Use of 60 Vbeta and 13 Jbeta primers characterized the PCR. Libraries were prepared by immunoSEQ multiplex PCR; TCRdb keeps only in-frame clonotypes and omits some of them. The sample has approximately 170,000 clones; around 83% are singletons. CDR1 and CDR2 (germline): SGHRS, YFSETQ. The germline V and J ends were trimmed by 4 bases and 3 bases, with 8 bases remaining between them. The CDR3 is made up of 13 amino acids. The V and J genes are TRBV5-1 and TRBJ2-1; a weak D match, TRBD2 (5 bases). The clonotype originates from a man aged 30 to 45 in good health and CMV-seropositive. What was sequenced was PBMCs. CDR3 sequence: CASSPGFYNEQFF. DNA of the CDR3: TGCGCCAGCAGCCCGGGGTTCTACAATGAGCAGTTCTTC.